The TCR beta chain under discussion was sequenced for a study of blood T cell repertoires in COVID-19. The CDR3 is 12 residues long. V shed 7 bases, J shed 6 bases, and the junction held 4 bases outside the gene matches. Germline V lookup: CDR1 SQVTM, CDR2 ANQGSEA. This clone is a singleton in its sample. Study processing details: Amplifying reference gene primers gave estimates of nucleated cell counts. Sequenced by immunoSEQ multiplex PCR; TCRdb stores in-frame clones only, minus some. V and J calls and clone size are those listed in that table; D and trimming were worked out from the DNA. The sample shows around 160,000 clones, approximately 87% of them seen only once.

The source material was peripheral blood. The TCR sequence derives from an elderly man with acute or convalescent COVID-19. V is TRBV29-1 and J is TRBJ2-3; 10 bases agree with TRBD2. The CDR3 reads CSAGLARDTQYF. CDR3 DNA sequence: TGCAGCGCGGGACTAGCGCGTGATACGCAGTATTTT.